This T cell receptor (beta chain) was documented in a study of regulatory T cells in long-lasting Graves disease. Time point meaning: newly diagnosed GD, antithyroid drugs for less than 3 months. With RNA extracted from PBMCs as input, the TCR library was made. The V end was cut by 0 bases, the J end by 4 bases, with 8 bases between. The CDR3 totals 14 residues. Germline assignment: CDR1 SGHRS and CDR2 YFSETQ. This clonotype came up many times. Libraries of TCR beta came from iRepertoire HTBI primers plus Arm-PCR of CDR3 regions. In TCRdb, the multiplex PCR reads were re-called with MiXCR into one record per CDR3 protein. Here the sample spans a few hundred thousand distinct CDR3 sequences, roughly 16% being singletons. These sequences were also reported in another study, on T cells in Graves' hyperthyroidism and ophthalmopathy.

The sequences come from peripheral blood mononuclear cells (PBMCs), collected at new diagnosis, from a patient treated with antithyroid drugs. The sequence was collected from a young woman with Graves disease. The genes are TRBV5-1 and TRBJ1-5; TRBD1 might be the D (6 bases). Here the CDR3 reads CASSLGTENQPQHF. As DNA, the CDR3 is TGCGCCAGCAGCTTGGGGACAGAAAATCAGCCCCAGCATTTT.